What follows is one TCR beta chain and its context. J lost 6 bases, V lost 0 bases, and 6 bases had no gene match. Germline loops: CDR1 SGHTA, CDR2 FQGNSA. CDR3 size: 17 residues. This sample was taken from a study of OX40 agonist ivuxolimab in advanced cancers. Study background: An agonistic human IgG2 monoclonal antibody against OX40 (CD134) was given. Past anti-PD-1, anti-PD-L1 or anti-CTLA-4 therapy was accepted, and 30% to 50% had received some. Three dose-escalation patients had partial responses: one with hepatocellular carcinoma and two with cutaneous melanoma.

Generated by immunoSEQ multiplex PCR, the TCRdb table keeps only in-frame clones and is missing some. The table lists 60,000 to 90,000 clones, roughly 90% of them singletons. With autoimmune disease history or systemic immunosuppression, patients were excluded. The chain joins TRBV7-2 to TRBJ2-1; 12 bases match TRBD2. The clonotype originates from an adult with an advanced solid tumor such as melanoma, head and neck, liver or kidney cancer. The input for sequencing was CD4+ or CD8+ T cells sorted from blood, taken in a trial of the OX40 agonist ivuxolimab. This CDR3 is CASSLASTSGGFNEQFF. CDR3 nucleotide sequence: TGTGCCAGCAGCTTAGCCTCTACTAGCGGGGGGTTCAATGAGCAGTTCTTC.